Below are 26 T cell receptor beta chains sequenced from a single sample in a study of CD8 T cells in ankylosing spondylitis. The antigens of these receptors remain unknown. Study-level results: Blood of patients with ankylosing spondylitis appeared to be characterized by a TCR beta motif of about eight highly homologous variants.

From the 5' RACE reads, TCRdb called clonotypes with MiXCR, one entry per CDR3 protein. The sample has around 490,000 distinct CDR3 sequences, approximately 5.3% seen once; the top ten hold roughly 3.2%. The sequenced material came from blood, either unsorted or a sorted T cell fraction (not recorded which). These receptors were obtained from a male donor with ankylosing spondylitis.

This clonotype was seen many times. This chain uses TRBV7-2 with TRBJ2-1; D remains ambiguous. Trimming removed 0 bases at V and 0 bases at J, with 6 bases between. This CDR3 has 15 amino acids. Germline lookup yields CDR1 SGHTA and CDR2 FQGNSA. In DNA, the CDR3 is TGTGCCAGCAGCTTAGCGGCGTACTCCTACAATGAGCAGTTCTTC. Translating gives CASSLAAYSYNEQFF.

This clonotype was seen at least ten times. The rearrangement joins TRBV27 to TRBJ2-1; 10 bases agree with TRBD1. J gave up 9 bases and V 2 bases, and 10 bases lay outside the gene matches. From germline, CDR1 is MNHEY and CDR2 SMNVEV (reference sequence). The CDR3 is 16 residues long. The CDR3 DNA sequence: TGTGCCAGCAGTTTAGTAGGGACAGGGGTTGGTCGTGAGCAGTTCTTC. Encoded protein: CASSLVGTGVGREQFF.

This clonotype was recorded many times. The CDR3 DNA is TGCGCCAGCAGCCAAGATCGCGGATTCTACAATGAGCAGTTCTTC. It specifies CASSQDRGFYNEQFF. The gene calls are TRBV4-3 and TRBJ2-1; the D is unclear. Germline-derived CDR1 and CDR2 are LGHNA and YSLEER. Trimming took 0 bases from V and 3 from J, leaving 9 bases between them. The CDR3 is 15 residues long.

This clonotype was found many times. The chain has TRBV7-9 and TRBJ2-1, with D possibly matching TRBD2 (6 bases). CDR1 is SEHNR, CDR2 FQNEAQ, per germline (reference sequence). The CDR3 totals 13 residues. Trimming removed 5 bases at V and 6 bases at J, with 11 bases between. DNA of the CDR3: TGTGCCAGCAGCATCGGAGGGCCCAATGAGCAGTTCTTC. Protein sequence: CASSIGGPNEQFF.

This clonotype was observed at least ten times. The V gene is TRBV4-3, the J gene TRBJ2-1, with 8 bases matching TRBD1. Germline V gene lookup returns CDR1 LGHNA and CDR2 YSLEER. The V and J ends lost 4 bases and 7 bases, in that order; junction bases with no gene match: 12. The CDR3 runs 16 residues. CDR3 sequence reads: CASSPERDRPGNEQFF. CDR3 nucleotides: TGCGCCAGCAGCCCTGAACGGGACAGGCCGGGTAATGAGCAGTTCTTC.

This clonotype occurred many times. This chain connects TRBV4-1 to TRBJ2-1; 10 bases align to TRBD2. Unmatched junction bases numbered 6, after V lost 0 bases and J lost 7 bases. Looked up from germline, CDR1 is MGHRA and CDR2 is YSYEKL. The CDR3 is 16 residues long. The CDR3 region is CASSQEASGRSNEQFF. The CDR3 coding sequence is TGCGCCAGCAGCCAAGAGGCTAGCGGGAGATCTAATGAGCAGTTCTTC.

This clonotype was counted ten times or more. The chain recombines TRBV7-9 with TRBJ2-3; possibly TRBD1 or TRBD2 for D (5 bases each). This CDR3 is 16 amino acids long. In germline, CDR1 is SEHNR, CDR2 FQNEAQ (reference sequence). Trimming removed 5 bases from V and 3 bases from J, with 18 bases in between. The CDR3 loop reads CASSQGRVGWTDTQYF. The DNA of the CDR3 is TGTGCCAGCAGCCAGGGACGCGTAGGGTGGACAGATACGCAGTATTTT.

This clonotype was seen repeatedly, ten times or more. Relative to the germline gene, one junction end is altered; a read error may explain this. The CDR3 bases are TGTGCCATCAGTGTAGCGGACAGGGCTCAATCCACCTTC. This codes for CAISVADRAQSTF. The chain recombines TRBV10-3 with TRBJ2-7; 8 bases match TRBD1. The CDR3 loop spans 13 amino acids. Germline CDR1 is ENHRY and CDR2 is SYGVKD.

This clonotype was seen ten or more times. The rearrangement uses TRBV7-9 and TRBJ2-5; maybe TRBD2 (5 bases). This CDR3 is 15 amino acids long. The V gene's germline CDR1 is SEHNR and CDR2 FQNEAQ (reference sequence). The V and J ends lost 1 base and 4 bases respectively, with 13 bases between them. The CDR3 DNA reads TGTGCCAGCAGCTTAGTCGCGGGCCCGGGAGAGACCCAGTACTTC. Its protein is CASSLVAGPGETQYF.

This clonotype was observed many times. The chain links TRBV27 to TRBJ1-2, with D unresolved. The CDR3 runs to 13 residues. With 5 bases removed from V and 4 bases from J, the gap between germline ends came to 11 bases. Germline CDR1 MNHEY, CDR2 SMNVEV (reference sequence). The CDR3 region has the DNA TGTGCCAGCAGTCCGCCTTCTGGCTATGGCTACACCTTC. Amino acid sequence: CASSPPSGYGYTF.

The sample holds many counts of this clonotype. The rearrangement links TRBV7-9 to TRBJ1-1; D is unresolved. CDR3 length: 13 amino acids. With 3 bases removed from V and 4 bases from J, the gap between germline ends came to 9 bases. CDR1 is SEHNR and CDR2 is FQNEAQ in the germline V gene (reference sequence). This CDR3 is CASSFSPGTEAFF. In DNA form, the CDR3 reads TGTGCCAGCAGCTTCTCACCCGGCACTGAAGCTTTCTTT.

This clonotype was seen at least ten times. This chain joins TRBV5-1 and TRBJ1-1, with D unclear. Germline loops: CDR1 SGHRS, CDR2 YFSETQ. CDR3 length: 16 residues. The ends were cut back, 0 bases at V and 5 bases at J, with 17 bases in the middle. CDR3 region: CASSLVYPGSGTEAFF. The DNA for the CDR3 is TGCGCCAGCAGCTTGGTTTACCCAGGCTCGGGGACTGAAGCTTTCTTT.

This clonotype has a count of ten or more. The chain uses TRBV20-1 and TRBJ1-1, with 9 nucleotides matching TRBD1. The CDR3 covers 14 residues. V was clipped by 2 bases and J by 1 base; unmatched bases: 2. Germline V lookup: CDR1 DFQATT, CDR2 SNEGSKA (reference sequence). The DNA for the CDR3 is TGCAGTGCTAGACCGGGACAGGGGAACACTGAAGCTTTCTTT. Translating it yields CSARPGQGNTEAFF.

Points on this clonotype: A read error may be the cause here, since a much bigger clone is one base away. This chain connects TRBV6-2 or TRBV6-3 to TRBJ1-1; 9 bases fit TRBD1. CDR3 size: 13 residues. The germline CDR1 and CDR2 sequences are MNHEY and SVGEGT. The CDR3: CASRGTGSTEALF. CDR3 in DNA: TGTGCCAGCAGGGGGACAGGGTCCACTGAAGCTCTCTTT.

Many counts were recorded for this clonotype. J is TRBJ2-7 and V is TRBV29-1; D not certain. The V gene lost 5 bases and the J gene lost 6 bases, with 11 bases spanning the gap. This CDR3 region has 11 residues. Germline loops: CDR1 SQVTM, CDR2 ANQGSEA. CDR3 in amino acids: CSVNEVGEQYF. DNA for the CDR3: TGCAGCGTTAACGAGGTTGGCGAGCAGTACTTC.

This clonotype was seen ten or more times. V gene TRBV28 combines with J gene TRBJ2-2; tentative D call: TRBD2 (7 bases). This CDR3 has 14 amino acids. The germline V gene encodes CDR1 MDHEN and CDR2 SYDVKM. Trimming left V 6 bases short and J 5 bases short, with 13 bases between. CDR3 amino acids: CASRGGGATGELFF. The DNA of the CDR3 is TGTGCCAGCAGAGGGGGGGGCGCAACCGGGGAGCTGTTTTTT.

This clonotype was seen repeatedly, ten times or more. V is TRBV7-2 and J is TRBJ1-4, with TRBD1 identical over 9 bases. The CDR3 contains 13 residues. The junction had 5 bases not matched to a gene; V was cut back by 7 bases and J by 8 bases. Per germline, CDR1 SGHTA and CDR2 FQGNSA. The CDR3 reads CASNRGQGEKLFF. In nucleotides, the CDR3 is TGTGCCAGCAACAGGGGGCAGGGGGAAAAACTGTTTTTT.

This clonotype occurred many times. The V and J genes are TRBV5-6 and TRBJ2-2; 9 bases line up with TRBD2. Per the germline V gene, CDR1 is SGHDT and CDR2 is YYEEEE. The CDR3 covers 16 residues. The ends lost 2 bases at V and 7 bases at J; junction bases unmatched: 9. This chain's CDR3 is CASSFRSGSTVGELFF. The CDR3, as DNA: TGTGCCAGCAGCTTTCGTAGCGGGAGTACAGTCGGGGAGCTGTTTTTT.

This clonotype occurred many times. This chain joins TRBV12-3 or TRBV12-4 and TRBJ1-1; D unclear. CDR3 size: 11 residues. V was pared by 1 base and J by 11 bases, with 8 bases between. Here the CDR3 reads CASSLEIRAFF. The CDR3 region has the DNA TGTGCCAGCAGTTTAGAGATACGGGCTTTCTTT.

This clonotype was counted a few times. V is TRBV29-1 and J is TRBJ2-7; 13 bases line up with TRBD2. Germline V gene sequence: CDR1 SQVTM, CDR2 ANQGSEA. V was clipped by 1 base and J by 7 bases; unmatched bases: 4. The CDR3 extends over 14 amino acids. The CDR3 reads CSVEGTSGRREQYF. The CDR3, as DNA: TGCAGCGTTGAAGGGACTAGCGGGAGACGGGAGCAGTACTTC.

The sample holds many counts of this clonotype. The V and J genes are TRBV5-1 and TRBJ2-4; weak D call: TRBD1 (6 bases). Germline V gene sequence: CDR1 SGHRS, CDR2 YFSETQ. The length of the CDR3 is 16 residues. V was trimmed by 0 bases and J by 8 bases, leaving 18 bases between them. The CDR3 reads CASSLAASQGFDIQYF. CDR3 bases: TGCGCCAGCAGCTTGGCGGCATCCCAGGGGTTTGACATTCAGTACTTC.

The chain is built from TRBV7-6 and TRBJ2-1; TRBD2 aligns across 7 bases. Germline V gene lookup returns CDR1 SGHVS and CDR2 FNYEAQ. V lost 5 bases, J lost 0 bases, and 19 bases stayed unmatched. CDR3 length: 20 amino acids. DNA of the CDR3: TGTGCCAGCAGCGGGCCGAAGGGACGCTCAACGGGAGGCTCCTACAATGAGCAGTTCTTC. Translating gives CASSGPKGRSTGGSYNEQFF.

This clonotype was recorded at least ten times. The V gene is TRBV20-1, the J gene TRBJ1-4; 9 nucleotides match TRBD1. Per germline, CDR1 DFQATT and CDR2 SNEGSKA (reference sequence). CDR3 length equals 13 residues. Germline trimming cut 7 bases from V and 6 bases from J; bases unmatched to any gene: 6. The DNA of the CDR3 is TGCAGTGGAAGACGGGACAGGGATGAAAAACTGTTTTTT. It specifies CSGRRDRDEKLFF.

This clonotype came up many times. The rearrangement joins TRBV12-3 or TRBV12-4 to TRBJ2-2; 8 bases match TRBD1. This CDR3 region has 16 residues. Trimming at V came to 6 bases and at J to 4 bases, leaving 10 bases not matched to a gene. CDR3 bases: TGTGCCAGCAGAGCAGGGGGCTCGGTTCGCACCGGGGAGCTGTTTTTT. It yields the protein CASRAGGSVRTGELFF.

This clonotype occurred many times. This sequence may be a read error, since a much larger clone differs from it by one base. J is TRBJ1-1 and V is TRBV4-2; D is undetermined. CDR1 and CDR2 from the germline V gene are LGHNA and YNFKEQ. Trimming pared 1 base from V and 0 bases from J, leaving 6 bases between. The CDR3 loop spans 14 amino acids. CDR3 in amino acids: CASSQGTMNTEAFF. The DNA of the CDR3 is TGTGCCAGCAGCCAAGGGACGATGAACACTGAAGCTTTCTTT.

This clonotype was picked up a small number of times. The chain carries TRBV7-2 and TRBJ1-4, with D perhaps matching TRBD1 (5 bases). The CDR3 loop spans 15 amino acids. CDR1 is SGHTA, CDR2 FQGNSA, per germline. V was pared by 6 bases and J by 6 bases, with 17 bases between. CDR3 DNA: TGTGCCAGCAGTCGCACGGGACGTCGGGATGAAAAACTGTTTTTT. It is translated as CASSRTGRRDEKLFF.